These 14 T cell receptor beta chains originate from one sample sequenced in a study of human T cells and chemical hapten exposure. Sample time point: patch test 2, 6 weeks after DPC sensitization. Treatment noted: therapeutic diphenylcyclopropenone sensitization with weekly scalp DPC. TCRdb re-called the RACE reads through MiXCR, storing one row per CDR3 protein. The table records tens of thousands of distinct CDR3 sequences, approximately 9.9% of them present only once. This specimen consisted of whole blood, obtained in connection with sensitization to the hapten diphenylcyclopropenone (DPC). These receptors were collected from a man aged 40-50 years with alopecia areata. Some clones in this sample may be carry-over from other donors' samples.

This chain links TRBV7-2 with TRBJ2-3, with no clear D. CDR3 length: 11 residues. Trimming stripped 5 bases from V and 6 bases from J, with 6 bases between. CDR1 is SGHTA, CDR2 FQGNSA, per germline. Here the CDR3 reads CASSPQDTQYF. As DNA, the CDR3 is TGTGCCAGCAGCCCTCAGGATACGCAGTATTTT.

In its sample, this clonotype was seen a few times. This chain uses TRBV12-3 or TRBV12-4 with TRBJ2-1, with 8 positions matching TRBD2. The CDR3 is 15 amino acids. Trimming removed 3 bases from V and 2 bases from J; junction bases left unmatched: 3. This CDR3 is CASSLLAGPYNEQFF. The CDR3 DNA is TGTGCCAGCAGTTTGCTAGCGGGCCCCTACAATGAGCAGTTCTTC.

V and J are TRBV29-1 and TRBJ2-7; D ambiguous. The ends were cut back, 8 bases at V and 7 bases at J, with 21 bases in the middle. CDR1 SQVTM and CDR2 ANQGSEA come from the germline V gene. This CDR3 comprises 13 residues. Here the CDR3 reads CSSGPTTVGEQYF. For the CDR3, the DNA is TGCAGCTCTGGGCCTACAACGGTTGGAGAGCAGTACTTC.

This clonotype was observed a few times. V is TRBV13 and J is TRBJ1-1; D gene unclear. The germline V gene has CDR1 PRHDT and CDR2 FYEKMQ (reference sequence). The CDR3 covers 14 residues. Trimming shortened V by 5 bases and J by 1 base, and 11 bases separated the two germline ends. The CDR3 protein is CASSPPRPNTEAFF. CDR3 coding DNA: TGTGCCAGCAGCCCCCCACGGCCGAACACTGAAGCTTTCTTT.

This clonotype was recorded a few times. The V and J genes are TRBV9 and TRBJ2-3; the D is unclear. V lost 0 bases to trimming and J lost 6 bases, with 14 bases between them. The CDR3 loop spans 15 amino acids. Per the germline V gene, CDR1 is SGDLS and CDR2 is YYNGEE. Written as DNA, the CDR3 is TGTGCCAGCAGCGTAGGAGGTTCTGCGGTGGATACGCAGTATTTT. This codes for CASSVGGSAVDTQYF.

The chain uses TRBV27 and TRBJ2-2; D gene unclear. The germline V gene has CDR1 MNHEY and CDR2 SMNVEV (reference sequence). The ends were cut back, 1 base at V and 6 bases at J, with 3 bases in the middle. This CDR3 is built from 12 residues. The DNA of the CDR3 is TGTGCCAGCAGTTTATTCCCCGGGGAGCTGTTTTTT. This translates into CASSLFPGELFF.

With regard to this clonotype: A much bigger clone sits one base away, suggesting this may be a read error. The chain uses TRBV6-5 and TRBJ1-6, with a tentative D call TRBD1 (5 bases). The CDR3 is made up of 14 amino acids. V was shortened by 2 bases and J by 8 bases, with 10 bases between the two germline ends. Germline CDR1 and CDR2: MNHEY and SVGAGI. The CDR3 loop reads CASSYRRGDSPLHF. In DNA form, the CDR3 reads TGTGCCAGCAGTTACAGAAGGGGCGATTCACCCCTCCACTTT.

Many counts were recorded for this clonotype. This sequence joins TRBV7-2 and TRBJ1-3, with TRBD1 as a possible D gene (6 bases). The V gene's germline CDR1 is SGHTA and CDR2 FQGNSA. V lost 2 bases and J 2 bases, leaving 10 bases between the germline ends. The CDR3 has 15 residues. CDR3 protein: CASSLPGVAGNTIYF. The CDR3 nucleotides read TGTGCCAGCAGCTTACCAGGGGTAGCTGGAAACACCATATATTTT.

A few counts support this clonotype. The chain employs TRBV15 and TRBJ2-5; D may be TRBD1 (6 bases). Between the trimmed V and J ends, which lost 0 bases and 2 bases, there was a span of 10 bases. The CDR3 contains 15 residues. Germline CDR1 and CDR2: LNHNV and YYDKDF (reference sequence). In DNA, the CDR3 is TGTGCCACCAGCAGAGACCGGGACAAACAAGAGACCCAGTACTTC. Translated: CATSRDRDKQETQYF. Variable domain in full (rest from reference TRBV15 and TRBJ2-5): DAMVIQNPRYQVTQFGKPVTLSCSQTLNHNVMYWYQQKSSQAPKLLFHYYDKDFNNEADTPDNFQSRRPNTSFCFLDIRSPGLGDTAMYLCATSRDRDKQETQYFGPGTRLLVL.

This clonotype was counted at least ten times. This sequence joins TRBV20-1 and TRBJ2-7, with TRBD2 matching over 9 bases. V lost 2 bases to trimming and J lost 4 bases; unmatched junction nucleotides: 12. Germline V gene lookup returns CDR1 DFQATT and CDR2 SNEGSKA (reference sequence). This CDR3 region has 16 residues. The CDR3 nucleotides read TGCAGTGCTAGAAGGTTCACTGGGACTAGCAGTTACGAGCAGTACTTC. This translates into CSARRFTGTSSYEQYF.

This clonotype turned up a few times. This chain joins TRBV5-4 and TRBJ2-7; 12 nucleotides align to TRBD2. The CDR3 runs 14 residues. CDR1 is SGHNT, CDR2 YYREEE, per germline (reference sequence). The trim removed 4 bases at V and 4 bases at J, leaving 3 bases unmatched. DNA for the CDR3: TGTGCCAGCAGCCTAGCGGGAGGGAAATACGAGCAGTACGTC. This sequence encodes CASSLAGGKYEQYV.

This clonotype has ten or more counts. The chain has TRBV3-1 and TRBJ2-1; 8 bases agree with TRBD1. Germline CDR1 LGHDT, CDR2 YNNKEL (reference sequence). This CDR3 comprises 16 residues. The junction had 6 bases not matched to a gene; V was cut back by 2 bases and J by 3 bases. The CDR3 region has the DNA TGTGCCAGCAGCCAACCCGGGACAGGTCTCTACAATGAGCAGTTCTTC. It is translated as CASSQPGTGLYNEQFF.

The chain recombines TRBV20-1 with TRBJ1-6; tentatively, D is TRBD1 (5 bases). The germline V and J ends were trimmed by 2 bases and 8 bases, with 19 bases remaining between them. The CDR3 has 16 residues. CDR1 and CDR2 (germline): DFQATT, SNEGSKA (reference sequence). The CDR3 sequence is CSARHPGDRSYSPLHF. For the CDR3, the DNA is TGCAGTGCTAGACATCCGGGGGATCGCTCTTATTCACCCCTCCACTTT.

The V call is TRBV12-3 or TRBV12-4, the J call TRBJ2-3, with a possible D match to TRBD1 (7 bases). CDR3 length: 15 residues. V was shortened by 4 bases and J by 3 bases, with 14 bases between the two germline ends. The CDR3: CASSSSPGGTDTQYF. CDR3 nucleotides: TGTGCCAGCAGTTCCTCCCCAGGGGGGACAGATACGCAGTATTTT.